These T cell receptor beta chains were read from a single sample in a study of T-cell reconstitution after alpha-beta-depleted transplantation in children. TCRdb used MiXCR to reprocess the PCR reads, holding one entry per CDR3 protein. The table includes about 360,000 distinct CDR3 sequences, 10% to 15% detected once. The sample here was PBMCs, taken from the stem cell graft. Receptor source: a human donor who donated a stem cell graft to a child with Fanconi anemia. CDR3s include the opening cysteine and the closing phenylalanine or tryptophan. The order of the fields is D gene, CDR3 length, V gene, J gene, clone size, CDR3 protein, CDR3 DNA. A D gene is named only where the DNA matches it firmly. Part of the rows lack a size; the others show once, few, many or a class for expanded clones.

D: NA
length: 14
V: TRBV20-1
J: TRBJ1-1
size: NA
CDR3: CSARDPVTSSAAFF
DNA: TGCAGTGCTAGAGATCCCGTTACCTCCTCTGCGGCTTTCTTT

D: NA
length: 12
V: TRBV20-1
J: TRBJ2-7
size: NA
CDR3: CSAIKDSYEQYF
DNA: TGCAGTGCAATAAAGGACTCCTACGAGCAGTACTTC

D: NA
length: 13
V: TRBV6-1
J: TRBJ1-1
size: NA
CDR3: CASSNTLGGQPFF
DNA: TGTGCCAGCAGTAACACGCTTGGAGGGCAACCTTTCTTT

D: NA
length: 16
V: TRBV4-1
J: TRBJ2-1
size: NA
CDR3: CASSQPEQGGSNEQFF
DNA: TGCGCCAGCAGCCAACCCGAGCAGGGGGGTAGTAATGAGCAGTTCTTC

D: NA
length: 14
V: TRBV7-9
J: TRBJ1-4
size: many
CDR3: CASSFGQGYEKLFF
DNA: TGTGCCAGCAGCTTCGGTCAGGGTTATGAAAAACTGTTTTTT

D: TRBD2
length: 15
V: TRBV12-3/TRBV12-4
J: TRBJ2-1
size: many
CDR3: CASSPLAGSYNEQFF
DNA: TGTGCCAGCAGCCCCCTAGCGGGGTCCTACAATGAGCAGTTCTTC

D: NA
length: 15
V: TRBV6-5
J: TRBJ2-2
size: few
CDR3: CASSYGRFNTGELFF
DNA: TGTGCCAGCAGTTACGGCAGGTTCAACACCGGGGAGCTGTTTTTT

D: TRBD1
length: 13
V: TRBV20-1
J: TRBJ2-5
size: NA
CDR3: CSAIRTGVETQYF
DNA: TGCAGTGCTATAAGGACAGGGGTGGAGACCCAGTACTTC

D: NA
length: 13
V: TRBV5-1
J: TRBJ1-2
size: NA
CDR3: CASSLASGNGYTF
DNA: TGCGCCAGCAGCTTGGCCAGCGGGAATGGCTACACCTTC

D: NA
length: 14
V: TRBV20-1
J: TRBJ2-3
size: many
CDR3: CSRRALGPADTQYF
DNA: TGCAGTCGAAGGGCTCTCGGTCCCGCGGATACGCAGTATTTT

D: TRBD2
length: 15
V: TRBV7-9
J: TRBJ2-1
size: few
CDR3: CASSPWTSGRNEQFF
DNA: TGTGCCAGCAGCCCTTGGACTAGCGGGAGGAATGAGCAGTTCTTC

D: NA
length: 13
V: TRBV14
J: TRBJ1-1
size: NA
CDR3: CASSPQMYTEAFF
DNA: TGTGCCAGCAGCCCACAGATGTACACTGAAGCTTTCTTT

D: TRBD1
length: 17
V: TRBV12-3/TRBV12-4
J: TRBJ1-1
size: NA
CDR3: CASSPSKPGTGIGEAFF
DNA: TGTGCCAGCAGTCCTAGTAAGCCCGGGACAGGGATTGGTGAAGCTTTCTTT

D: TRBD1
length: 16
V: TRBV7-9
J: TRBJ1-2
size: NA
CDR3: CASSSKLPQGGYGYTF
DNA: TGTGCCAGCAGCTCAAAGCTCCCTCAGGGGGGCTATGGCTACACCTTC

D: TRBD1
length: 13
V: TRBV6-4
J: TRBJ2-7
size: NA
CDR3: CAICPGQNYEQYF
DNA: TGTGCCATCTGCCCGGGACAGAACTACGAGCAGTACTTC

D: NA
length: 14
V: TRBV5-1
J: TRBJ2-5
size: NA
CDR3: CASSFYGVQETQYF
DNA: TGCGCCAGCAGCTTTTACGGGGTCCAAGAGACCCAGTACTTC

D: NA
length: 13
V: TRBV18
J: TRBJ1-5
size: few
CDR3: CASSPTRGETQHF
DNA: TGTGCCAGCTCACCAACGCGGGGCGAGACCCAGCATTTT

D: NA
length: 14
V: TRBV20-1
J: TRBJ2-2
size: many
CDR3: CSARGETNTGELFF
DNA: TGCAGTGCTAGAGGAGAGACGAACACCGGGGAGCTGTTTTTT

D: NA
length: 14
V: TRBV11-2
J: TRBJ2-3
size: few
CDR3: CASSLARRADTQYF
DNA: TGTGCCAGCAGCTTAGCTCGGAGAGCAGATACGCAGTATTTT

D: TRBD2
length: 16
V: TRBV12-3/TRBV12-4
J: TRBJ2-5
size: few
CDR3: CASSPSAGGPRETQYF
DNA: TGTGCCAGCAGTCCCTCAGCGGGGGGGCCGCGAGAGACCCAGTACTTC

D: NA
length: 22
V: TRBV21-1
J: TRBJ2-1
size: few
CDR3: CASSKLYQGETANQKAYNEQFF
DNA: TGTGCCAGCAGCAAACTCTACCAGGGTGAGACAGCAAATCAGAAAGCGTACAATGAGCAGTTCTTC

D: TRBD2
length: 16
V: TRBV6-4
J: TRBJ2-1
size: NA
CDR3: CASSVLAGSPYNEQFF
DNA: TGTGCCAGCAGTGTACTAGCGGGGAGCCCCTACAATGAGCAGTTCTTC

D: TRBD1
length: 12
V: TRBV25-1
J: TRBJ1-1
size: few
CDR3: CASLGQFAEAFF
DNA: TGTGCCAGCCTGGGACAGTTTGCTGAAGCTTTCTTT

D: NA
length: 15
V: TRBV18
J: TRBJ2-3
size: NA
CDR3: CASSPSGGRADTQYF
DNA: TGTGCCAGCTCACCGTCGGGCGGGCGGGCAGATACGCAGTATTTT

D: NA
length: 13
V: TRBV3-1
J: TRBJ1-1
size: few
CDR3: CASSQDEGAEAFF
DNA: TGTGCCAGCAGCCAAGATGAAGGGGCTGAAGCTTTCTTT

D: NA
length: 15
V: TRBV29-1
J: TRBJ1-2
size: many
CDR3: CSVPNRNSENDGYTF
DNA: TGCAGCGTACCTAACAGGAACTCCGAGAACGATGGCTACACCTTC

D: NA
length: 13
V: TRBV27
J: TRBJ1-5
size: NA
CDR3: CASGPGPPEPQHF
DNA: TGTGCCAGCGGTCCGGGCCCTCCGGAGCCCCAGCATTTT

D: TRBD1
length: 15
V: TRBV10-2
J: TRBJ2-2
size: NA
CDR3: CATSAAGGGTGELFF
DNA: TGCGCCACCTCGGCGGCAGGGGGCGGGACCGGGGAGCTGTTTTTT

D: NA
length: 13
V: TRBV27
J: TRBJ1-1
size: many
CDR3: CASSLYLGAEAFF
DNA: TGTGCCAGCAGTTTATATCTAGGGGCTGAAGCTTTCTTT

D: NA
length: 14
V: TRBV6-4
J: TRBJ1-2
size: few
CDR3: CASSDSMQNYGYTF
DNA: TGTGCCAGCAGTGACTCGATGCAGAACTATGGCTACACCTTC

D: TRBD1
length: 16
V: TRBV7-9
J: TRBJ2-4
size: NA
CDR3: CASSPRQGLASNIQYF
DNA: TGTGCCAGCAGCCCAAGACAGGGTTTAGCATCAAACATTCAGTACTTC

D: NA
length: 12
V: TRBV5-6
J: TRBJ1-2
size: few
CDR3: CASSFSGSHYTF
DNA: TGTGCCAGCAGCTTTTCCGGGTCTCACTACACCTTC

D: NA
length: 14
V: TRBV28
J: TRBJ2-1
size: NA
CDR3: CASSPPDRYNEQFF
DNA: TGTGCCAGCAGTCCCCCGGACCGGTACAATGAGCAGTTCTTC

D: TRBD1
length: 13
V: TRBV5-6
J: TRBJ1-2
size: few
CDR3: CASSFGRGLGYTF
DNA: TGTGCCAGCAGCTTTGGCAGGGGGCTTGGCTACACCTTC

D: NA
length: 14
V: TRBV5-1
J: TRBJ1-6
size: few
CDR3: CASSLVSNNSPLHF
DNA: TGCGCCAGCAGCTTGGTTTCTAATAATTCACCCCTCCACTTT

D: NA
length: 12
V: TRBV29-1
J: TRBJ1-1
size: many
CDR3: CSVAALNTEAFF
DNA: TGCAGCGTTGCTGCCTTGAACACTGAAGCTTTCTTT

D: NA
length: 14
V: TRBV12-3/TRBV12-4
J: TRBJ1-5
size: many
CDR3: CASSPTGGNQPQHF
DNA: TGTGCCAGCAGCCCGACAGGTGGTAATCAGCCCCAGCATTTT

D: NA
length: 15
V: TRBV4-3
J: TRBJ1-1
size: NA
CDR3: CASSQDGRFNTEAFF
DNA: TGCGCCAGCAGCCAAGATGGGCGGTTTAACACTGAAGCTTTCTTT

D: NA
length: 15
V: TRBV10-3
J: TRBJ2-2
size: many
CDR3: CAIKGGGRDTGELFF
DNA: TGTGCCATCAAAGGGGGGGGCCGCGACACCGGGGAGCTGTTTTTT

D: NA
length: 16
V: TRBV10-3
J: TRBJ2-5
size: many
CDR3: CAISEVRSGNRETQYF
DNA: TGTGCCATCAGTGAAGTCCGTTCGGGGAATCGGGAGACCCAGTACTTC

D: TRBD2
length: 16
V: TRBV27
J: TRBJ2-1
size: few
CDR3: CASSLVGTSGYNEQFF
DNA: TGTGCCAGCAGTTTAGTCGGGACTAGCGGATACAATGAGCAGTTCTTC

D: NA
length: 12
V: TRBV13
J: TRBJ2-7
size: many
CDR3: CASSLERREQYF
DNA: TGTGCCAGCAGCTTAGAGCGTCGGGAGCAGTACTTC

D: NA
length: 12
V: TRBV12-3/TRBV12-4
J: TRBJ1-1
size: once
CDR3: CASSSPATEAFF
DNA: TGTGCCAGCAGTTCCCCCGCAACTGAAGCTTTCTTT

D: TRBD1
length: 16
V: TRBV5-5
J: TRBJ1-1
size: few
CDR3: CASSLLAGGFGTEAFF
DNA: TGTGCCAGCAGCTTGTTGGCAGGGGGCTTCGGCACTGAAGCTTTCTTT

D: TRBD1
length: 13
V: TRBV12-3/TRBV12-4
J: TRBJ2-5
size: many
CDR3: CASLDRAKETQYF
DNA: TGTGCCAGCCTCGACAGGGCCAAAGAGACCCAGTACTTC

D: NA
length: 12
V: TRBV12-3/TRBV12-4
J: TRBJ1-3
size: many
CDR3: CASTLTGNTIYF
DNA: TGTGCCAGCACCTTGACGGGAAACACCATATATTTT

D: TRBD1
length: 14
V: TRBV2
J: TRBJ2-5
size: NA
CDR3: CASSVTGVTETQYF
DNA: TGTGCCAGCAGTGTAACAGGGGTAACAGAGACCCAGTACTTC

D: TRBD1
length: 14
V: TRBV5-4
J: TRBJ1-2
size: many
CDR3: CASSFLSGGSGYTF
DNA: TGTGCCAGCAGCTTTCTATCAGGGGGCAGTGGCTACACCTTC

D: NA
length: 13
V: TRBV10-3
J: TRBJ1-2
size: NA
CDR3: CAISDSNNYGYTF
DNA: TGTGCCATCAGTGACAGTAATAACTATGGCTACACCTTC